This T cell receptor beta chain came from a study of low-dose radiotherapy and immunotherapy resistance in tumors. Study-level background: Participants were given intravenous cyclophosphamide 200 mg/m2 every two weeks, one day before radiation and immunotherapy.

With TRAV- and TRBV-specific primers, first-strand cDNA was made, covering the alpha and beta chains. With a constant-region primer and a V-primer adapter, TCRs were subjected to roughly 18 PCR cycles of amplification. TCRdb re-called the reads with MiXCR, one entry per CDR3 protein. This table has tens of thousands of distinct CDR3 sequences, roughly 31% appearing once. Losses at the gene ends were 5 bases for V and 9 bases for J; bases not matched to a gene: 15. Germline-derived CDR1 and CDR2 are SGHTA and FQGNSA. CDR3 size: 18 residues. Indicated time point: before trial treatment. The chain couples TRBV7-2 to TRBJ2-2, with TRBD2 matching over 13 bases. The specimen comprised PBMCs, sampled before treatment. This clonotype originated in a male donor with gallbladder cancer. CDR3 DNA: TGTGCCAGCAGCCATTCCACCGGGACTAGCGGGGCCCCCCGGGAGCTGTTTTTT. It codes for CASSHSTGTSGAPRELFF. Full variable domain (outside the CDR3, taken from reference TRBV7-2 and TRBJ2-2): GAGVSQSPSNKVTEKGKDVELRCDPISGHTALYWYRQSLGQGLEFLIYFQGNSAPDKSGLPSDRFSAERTGGSVSTLTIQRTQQEDSAVYLCASSHSTGTSGAPRELFFGEGSRLTVL.